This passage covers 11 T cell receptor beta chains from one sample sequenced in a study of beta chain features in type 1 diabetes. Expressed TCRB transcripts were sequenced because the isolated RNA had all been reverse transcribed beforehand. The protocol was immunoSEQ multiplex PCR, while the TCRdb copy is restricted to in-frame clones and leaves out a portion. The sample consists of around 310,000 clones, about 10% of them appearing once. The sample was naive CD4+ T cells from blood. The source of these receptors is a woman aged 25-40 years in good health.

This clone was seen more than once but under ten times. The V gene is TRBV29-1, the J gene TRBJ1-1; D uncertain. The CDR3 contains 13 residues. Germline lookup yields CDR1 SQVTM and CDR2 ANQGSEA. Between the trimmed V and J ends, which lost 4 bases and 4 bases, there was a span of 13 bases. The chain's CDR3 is CSVGIGRGTEAFF. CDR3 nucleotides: TGCAGCGTTGGTATAGGTAGAGGCACTGAAGCTTTCTTT.

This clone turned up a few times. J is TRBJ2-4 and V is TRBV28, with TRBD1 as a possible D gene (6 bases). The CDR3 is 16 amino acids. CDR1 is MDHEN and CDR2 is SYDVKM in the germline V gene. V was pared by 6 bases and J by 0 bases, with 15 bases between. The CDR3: CASRRGTLLAKNIQYF. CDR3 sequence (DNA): TGTGCCAGCAGGCGAGGGACACTTTTAGCCAAAAACATTCAGTACTTC.

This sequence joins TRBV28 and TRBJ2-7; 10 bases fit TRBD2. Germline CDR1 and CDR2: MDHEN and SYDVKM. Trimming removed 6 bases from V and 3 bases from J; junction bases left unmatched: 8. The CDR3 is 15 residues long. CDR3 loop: CASSPGLAASYEQYF. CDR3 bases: TGTGCCAGCAGCCCCGGACTAGCGGCGAGCTACGAGCAGTACTTC.

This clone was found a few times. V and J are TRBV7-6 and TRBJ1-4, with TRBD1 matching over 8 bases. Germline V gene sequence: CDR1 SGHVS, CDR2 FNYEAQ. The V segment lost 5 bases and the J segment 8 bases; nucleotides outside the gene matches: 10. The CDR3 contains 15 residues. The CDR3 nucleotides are TGTGCCAGCAGCATAAGACAGGGGAGACAGGAAAAACTGTTTTTT. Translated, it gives CASSIRQGRQEKLFF.

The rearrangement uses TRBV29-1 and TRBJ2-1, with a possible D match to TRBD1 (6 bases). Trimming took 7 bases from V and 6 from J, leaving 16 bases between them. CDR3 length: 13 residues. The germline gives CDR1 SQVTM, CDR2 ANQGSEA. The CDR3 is CSEQGLRGNEQFF. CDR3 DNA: TGCAGCGAGCAGGGGTTACGGGGCAATGAGCAGTTCTTC.

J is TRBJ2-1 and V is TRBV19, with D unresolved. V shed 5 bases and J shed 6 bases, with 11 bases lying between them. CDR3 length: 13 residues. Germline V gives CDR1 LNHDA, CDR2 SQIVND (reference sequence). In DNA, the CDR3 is TGTGCCAGTAGTCCCCAGAGGTCCAATGAGCAGTTCTTC. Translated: CASSPQRSNEQFF.

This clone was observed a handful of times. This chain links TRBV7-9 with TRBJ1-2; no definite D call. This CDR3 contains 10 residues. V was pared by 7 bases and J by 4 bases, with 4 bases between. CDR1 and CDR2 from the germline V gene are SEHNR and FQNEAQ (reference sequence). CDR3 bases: TGTGCCAGCACCCTCTATGGCTACACCTTC. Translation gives CASTLYGYTF.

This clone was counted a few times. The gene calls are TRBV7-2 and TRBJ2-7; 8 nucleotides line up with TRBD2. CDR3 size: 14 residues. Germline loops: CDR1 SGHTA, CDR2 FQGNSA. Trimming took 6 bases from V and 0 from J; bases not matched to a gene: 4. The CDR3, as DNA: TGTGCCAGCAGGCTAGCGGGCAACTCCTACGAGCAGTACTTC. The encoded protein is CASRLAGNSYEQYF.

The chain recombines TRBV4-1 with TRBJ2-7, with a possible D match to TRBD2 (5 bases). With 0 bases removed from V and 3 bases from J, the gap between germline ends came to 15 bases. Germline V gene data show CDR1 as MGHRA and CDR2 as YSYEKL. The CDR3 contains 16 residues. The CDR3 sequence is CASSQEEVGLVYEQYF. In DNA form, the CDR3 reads TGCGCCAGCAGCCAAGAGGAGGTAGGGTTAGTCTACGAGCAGTACTTC.

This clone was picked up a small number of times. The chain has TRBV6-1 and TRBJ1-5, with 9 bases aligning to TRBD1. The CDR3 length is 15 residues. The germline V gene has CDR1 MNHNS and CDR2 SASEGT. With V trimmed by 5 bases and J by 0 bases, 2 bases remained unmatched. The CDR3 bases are TGTGCCAGCAGTCGACAGGGGGATAGCAATCAGCCCCAGCATTTT. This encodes CASSRQGDSNQPQHF.

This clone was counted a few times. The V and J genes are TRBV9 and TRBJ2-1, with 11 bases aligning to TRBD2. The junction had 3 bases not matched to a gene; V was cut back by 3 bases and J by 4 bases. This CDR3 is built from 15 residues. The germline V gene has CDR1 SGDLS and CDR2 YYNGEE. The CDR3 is CASSATSGVYNEQFF. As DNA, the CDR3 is TGTGCCAGCAGCGCGACTAGCGGGGTATACAATGAGCAGTTCTTC.